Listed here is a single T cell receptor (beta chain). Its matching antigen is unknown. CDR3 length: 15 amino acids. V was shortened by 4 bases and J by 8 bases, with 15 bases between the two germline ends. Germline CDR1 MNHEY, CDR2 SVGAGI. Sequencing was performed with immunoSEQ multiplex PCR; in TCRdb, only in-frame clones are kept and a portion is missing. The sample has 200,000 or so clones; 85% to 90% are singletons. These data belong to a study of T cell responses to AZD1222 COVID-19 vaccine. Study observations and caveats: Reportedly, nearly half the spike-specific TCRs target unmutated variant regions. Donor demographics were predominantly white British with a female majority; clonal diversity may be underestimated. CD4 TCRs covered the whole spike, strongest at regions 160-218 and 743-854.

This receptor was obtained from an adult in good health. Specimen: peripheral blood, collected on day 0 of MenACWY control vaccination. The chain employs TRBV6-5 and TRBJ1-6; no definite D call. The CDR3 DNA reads TGTGCCAGCAGTTTCCTGCCCGGGATCGATTCACCCCTCCACTTT. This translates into CASSFLPGIDSPLHF.